This T cell receptor (beta chain) emerged from a study of blood T cell repertoires in COVID-19. Overall study: Samples of COVID-19 (acute and convalescent) were obtained from the United States, Italy and Spain.

Participants came from roughly 23 US areas, aged about 18 to 100 years. This CDR3 spans 13 amino acids. J gave up 7 bases and V 2 bases, and 1 base lay outside the gene matches. Germline V gives CDR1 SGHTA, CDR2 FQGNSA. TCRdb's copy holds only in-frame clones and misses some; the assay was immunoSEQ multiplex PCR. The data hold about 140,000 clones, with around four fifths observed a single time. This sequence was found in a woman aged 50 to 60 with acute COVID-19. Sequenced sample: PBMCs or T cells enriched from blood (not recorded which). The chain couples TRBV7-2 to TRBJ2-1; 8 bases align to TRBD2. This CDR3 is CASSLQRENEQFF. As DNA, the CDR3 is TGTGCCAGCAGCTTACAGCGGGAGAATGAGCAGTTCTTC.